This T cell receptor (beta chain) was captured in a study of T-cell reconstitution after alpha-beta-depleted transplantation in children. Construction of the TCRbeta library involved unique molecular identifiers. TCRdb itself ran the PCR reads through MiXCR, one entry per CDR3 protein. The sample yields a few hundred thousand distinct CDR3 sequences, roughly 10% seen once. CDR3 length: 14 residues. Germline V CDR1 and CDR2: SQVTM, ANQGSEA. With 0 bases removed from V and 8 bases from J, the gap between germline ends came to 14 bases. The clonotype originates from a human donor who donated a stem cell graft to a child with acute myeloid leukemia. V is TRBV29-1 and J is TRBJ2-4, with D tentatively TRBD1 or TRBD2 (5 bases each). The specimen comprised PBMCs from the stem cell graft donor, sampled from the stem cell graft. The CDR3, as DNA: TGCAGCGTTGAAGATCTATCCTTGGGGGACATTCAGTACTTC. Protein sequence: CSVEDLSLGDIQYF.